This paragraph covers one T cell receptor (beta chain) sequence. Enrolled through a virtual design, the participants were between roughly 18 and 90 years of age and came from roughly 22 US areas. Cohort allocation depended upon clinical history that participants reported. The CDR3 has 12 amino acids. V gave up 3 bases and J gave up 14 bases, with 15 bases separating them. CDR1 and CDR2 (germline): SGHRS, YFSETQ. These data originate in a study of blood T cell repertoires in COVID-19. About the study: The United States, Italy and Spain provided the acute and convalescent COVID-19 samples. PBMCs, B-cell-depleted T cells, or T cells provided the cDNA or gDNA that made up the material.

The method was immunoSEQ multiplex PCR; TCRdb's version includes in-frame clones alone and lacks a portion of them. The sample contains about 150,000 clones, more than 75% of which appear only once. The receptor was isolated from a woman in her twenties or thirties with acute COVID-19. The chain employs TRBV5-1 and TRBJ2-1; possibly TRBD2 for D (6 bases). The specimen sequenced was PBMCs or T cells enriched from blood (not recorded which). CDR3 coding DNA: TGCGCCAGCAGCTCGGAGGGCAGGAGGGAGTTCTTC. Amino acids: CASSSEGRREFF.